This section outlines one T cell receptor (beta chain) sequence together with its context. The sample belongs to a study of STAT5B mutations in CD4+ large granular lymphocyte leukemia. Assay: immunoSEQ multiplex PCR; the TCRdb copy retains only in-frame clones and omits some. The sample carries roughly 46,000 clones, roughly 80% recorded once. This CDR3 region has 17 residues. The germline gives CDR1 GTSNPN, CDR2 SVGIG (reference sequence). Trimming took off 1 base at V and 9 bases at J, with 28 bases between the two ends. Sequencing was carried out using CD4+ T cells from blood buffy coats. This rearrangement joins TRBV30 to TRBJ2-7; D is undetermined. The TCR sequence derives from a human donor in good health. This CDR3 reads CAWSAARLTDLSWVQYF. The CDR3 coding sequence is TGTGCCTGGAGTGCGGCCCGTCTCACAGACTTATCTTGGGTGCAGTACTTC.